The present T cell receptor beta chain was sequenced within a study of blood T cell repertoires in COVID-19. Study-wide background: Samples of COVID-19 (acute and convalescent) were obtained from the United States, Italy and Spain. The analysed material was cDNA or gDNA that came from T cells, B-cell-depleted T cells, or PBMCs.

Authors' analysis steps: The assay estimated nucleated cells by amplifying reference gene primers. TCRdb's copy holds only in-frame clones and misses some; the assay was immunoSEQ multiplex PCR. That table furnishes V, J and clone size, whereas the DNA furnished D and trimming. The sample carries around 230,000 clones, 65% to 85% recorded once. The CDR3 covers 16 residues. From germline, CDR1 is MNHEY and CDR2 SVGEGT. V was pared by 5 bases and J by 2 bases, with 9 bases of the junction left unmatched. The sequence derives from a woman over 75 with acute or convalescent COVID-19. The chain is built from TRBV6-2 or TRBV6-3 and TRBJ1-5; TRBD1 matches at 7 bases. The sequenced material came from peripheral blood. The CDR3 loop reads CASSAGLQGGNQPQHF. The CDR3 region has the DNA TGTGCCAGCAGTGCGGGACTCCAGGGGGGCAATCAGCCCCAGCATTTT.